This TCR beta chain derives from a study of cytomegalovirus exposure and HLA in healthy donors. Whole-study results and caveats: In an earlier analysis, productive rearrangement rates for most beta V segments clustered near 87% or 30%. Later analysis suggested most CMV-associated TCR beta chains were HLA-restricted. Confirmation in vitro established that a few CMV-associated chains were specific for CMV antigens.

Germline loops: CDR1 SNHLY, CDR2 FYNNEI. V was pared by 1 base and J by 6 bases, with 12 bases between. The CDR3 is 14 amino acids. Worth noting for this clone: The antigen is unknown.

Primers: 60 Vbeta forward and 13 Jbeta reverse. Sequencing used immunoSEQ multiplex PCR; TCRdb keeps in-frame clones, though not all of them. The sample has over 150,000 clones; over 70% are singletons. The sequenced material came from PBMCs. This clonotype was sampled from a young man in good health and CMV-seropositive. This sequence joins TRBV2 and TRBJ1-2; TRBD1 might be the D (6 bases). DNA for the CDR3: TGTGCCAGCAGTGAAGTTTTAGGGGGGGATGGCTACACCTTC. It yields the protein CASSEVLGGDGYTF. The full variable domain, rest sourced from reference TRBV2 and TRBJ1-2, is EPEVTQTPSHQVTQMGQEVILRCVPISNHLYFYWYRQILGQKVEFLVSFYNNEISEKSEIFDDQFSVERPDGSNFTLKIRSTKLEDSAMYFCASSEVLGGDGYTFGSGTRLTVV.